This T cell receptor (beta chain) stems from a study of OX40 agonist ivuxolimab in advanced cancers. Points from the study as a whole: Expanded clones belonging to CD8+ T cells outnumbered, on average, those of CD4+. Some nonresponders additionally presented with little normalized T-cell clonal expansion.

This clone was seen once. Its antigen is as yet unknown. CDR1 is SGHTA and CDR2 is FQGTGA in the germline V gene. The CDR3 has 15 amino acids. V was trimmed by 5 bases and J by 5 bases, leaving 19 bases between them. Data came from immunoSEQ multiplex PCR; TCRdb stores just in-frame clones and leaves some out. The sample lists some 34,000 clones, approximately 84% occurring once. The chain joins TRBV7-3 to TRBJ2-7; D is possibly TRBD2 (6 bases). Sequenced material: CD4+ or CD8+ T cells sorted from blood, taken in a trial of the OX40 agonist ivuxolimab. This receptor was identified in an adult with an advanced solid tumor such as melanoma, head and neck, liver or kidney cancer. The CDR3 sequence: CASSQGGGSLHEQYF. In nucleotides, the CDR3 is TGTGCCAGCAGCCAAGGTGGGGGGAGCCTCCACGAGCAGTACTTC. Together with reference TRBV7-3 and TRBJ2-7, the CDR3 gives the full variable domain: GAGVSQTPSNKVTEKGKYVELRCDPISGHTALYWYRQSLGQGPEFLIYFQGTGAADDSGLPNDRFFAVRPEGSVSTLKIQRTERGDSAVYLCASSQGGGSLHEQYFGPGTRLTVT.